The present TCR beta chain was sequenced within a study of read filtering for tumor transcriptome and immune sequencing. Whole-study findings and limits: Single-read clonotypes: 80% to 90% of IR-seq clonotypes (roughly 4% of reads), 60% to 75% of RNA-seq clonotypes (under 50% of reads).

Germline V CDR1 and CDR2: PRHDT, FYEKMQ (reference sequence). The CDR3 is 11 residues long. With 9 bases removed from V and 0 bases from J, the gap between germline ends came to 5 bases. This clonotype was picked up many times. No antigen is known for it. This library used about 360 ng RNA and molecular barcoded adaptors spanning alpha/delta and beta/gamma chains. One entry per CDR3 protein results from TCRdb running MiXCR on the reads. The repertoire consists of tens of thousands of distinct CDR3 sequences, with roughly 21% occurring once and the leading ten covering over 10%. The chain uses TRBV13 and TRBJ2-5, with D unresolved. The clonotype comes from a donor aged 40 or over with multiple myeloma. Material: a population of CD138-negative cells sorted from bone marrow. The CDR3 protein is CARMYQETQYF. The CDR3 region has the DNA TGTGCCAGGATGTACCAAGAGACCCAGTACTTC.